This T cell receptor (beta chain) emerged from a study of cytomegalovirus exposure and HLA in healthy donors. In the case of this clone: Its antigen is currently unknown.

There are 14 residues in the CDR3. CDR1 is SGHVS and CDR2 is FNYEAQ in the germline V gene. V lost 4 bases, J lost 8 bases, and 9 bases stayed unmatched. Amplification used 60 Vbeta primers and 13 Jbeta primers. Method: immunoSEQ multiplex PCR; TCRdb's copy keeps in-frame clones and lacks some. There are roughly 110,000 clones in the sample; over 55% occur only once, and approximately 2.8% lies in the top ten. Healthy bone marrow donors supplied every sample. Study-level points and caveats: Among TCR beta chains of equal frequency, HLA-associated ones were more clonally expanded in a later analysis. When the data were analyzed later, several of the most significant clusters appeared to be linked to common viral pathogens.

Input material: PBMCs. This receptor was identified in a female donor in good health and CMV-seronegative. The V call is TRBV7-6, the J call TRBJ1-2; TRBD1 aligns across 8 bases. Written as DNA, the CDR3 is TGTGCCAGCAGCTCGTCGACAGGGGTAGGGGGCTACACCTTC. It yields the protein CASSSSTGVGGYTF.